The T cell receptor beta chain described here comes from a study of regulatory T cells in long-lasting Graves disease. Trimming at V came to 5 bases and at J to 3 bases, leaving 5 bases not matched to a gene. The CDR3 loop spans 16 amino acids. Looked up from germline, CDR1 is LNHDA and CDR2 is SQIVND (reference sequence). Many counts were recorded for this clonotype. Construction of TCR beta libraries relied on iRepertoire HTBI primers and on Arm-PCR targeting CDR3 regions. Each CDR3 protein gets one entry after TCRdb re-called the multiplex PCR reads with MiXCR. Found here are around 450,000 distinct CDR3 sequences, about 22% of them singletons; the top ten hold roughly 7.1%. Stated time point: persistent/refractory GD, antithyroid drugs over 5 years with positive TRAb. Isolated PBMC RNA provided the starting material for the TCR library.

The receptor was isolated from a female donor with Graves disease. Sample: peripheral blood mononuclear cells (PBMCs), taken when the disease was refractory, from a patient treated with antithyroid drugs. This sequence joins TRBV19 and TRBJ2-5, with TRBD2 identical over 14 bases. As DNA, the CDR3 is TGTGCCAGTAGTGAACCGGGACTAGCGGGAGAAGAGACCCAGTACTTC. It is translated as CASSEPGLAGEETQYF.